This record concerns one T cell receptor beta chain sequence. Its antigen remains unidentified. CDR3 size: 14 residues. Germline CDR1 reads WNHNN; CDR2 reads SYGVQD (reference sequence). Trimming pared 3 bases from V and 2 bases from J, leaving 9 bases between. The data were obtained in a study of CD8+ T cells in alopecia areata. For the study at large: Treatment with tofacitinib (6 to 18 months) was followed by 6 months off drug.

Overall study results and limits: Lesional scalp, notably in alopecia totalis/universalis, had clonality above that of normal scalp. Numerous clones, expanded in lesions, remained in scalp and blood during tofacitinib.

Noted treatment: oral pan-JAK inhibitor, 5-10 mg twice daily. Lesional scalp punch biopsies and peripheral blood were collected from alopecia areata patients. RNA was isolated and reverse transcribed to cDNA, the sequencing template. Assay: immunoSEQ multiplex PCR; the TCRdb copy retains only in-frame clones and omits some. Here the sample spans about 200,000 clones, 64% being singletons. The input for sequencing was CD4+ T cells sorted from blood, taken at week 4, from a patient treated with tofacitinib. The J gene is TRBJ2-3, the V gene TRBV10-1; D possibly corresponds to TRBD2 (5 bases). The TCR originated in a human donor with alopecia areata. The chain's CDR3 is CASSEDYNTDTQYF. CDR3 DNA: TGCGCCAGCAGTGAAGACTACAACACAGATACGCAGTATTTT.